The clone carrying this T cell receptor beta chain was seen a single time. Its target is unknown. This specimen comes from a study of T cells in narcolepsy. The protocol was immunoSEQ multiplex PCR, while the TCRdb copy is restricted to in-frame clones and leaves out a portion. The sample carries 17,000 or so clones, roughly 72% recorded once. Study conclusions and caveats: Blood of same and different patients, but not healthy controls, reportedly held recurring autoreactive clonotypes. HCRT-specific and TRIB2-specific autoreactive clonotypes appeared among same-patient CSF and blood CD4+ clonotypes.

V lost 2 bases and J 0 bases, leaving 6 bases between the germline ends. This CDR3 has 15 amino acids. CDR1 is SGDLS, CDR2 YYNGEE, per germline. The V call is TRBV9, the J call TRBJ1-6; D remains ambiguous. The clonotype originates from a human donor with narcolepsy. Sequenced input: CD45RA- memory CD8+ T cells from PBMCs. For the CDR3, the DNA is TGTGCCAGCAGCGTCTCGGTCTCCTATAATTCACCCCTCCACTTT. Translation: CASSVSVSYNSPLHF.